What follows are 30 T cell receptor beta chains derived from one specimen sequenced in a study of spatial heterogeneity in lung cancer. Time point: sample taken at primary tumor resection. Whole RNA from tumor, nontumor lung or frozen PBMC was sequenced unsorted. A single record per CDR3 protein comes from TCRdb applying MiXCR to the 5' RACE reads. The table lists several thousand distinct CDR3 sequences, around 18% of them singletons. Sequenced here: normal lung tissue next to the tumor, sampled at surgery. All receptors derive from a male donor with early-stage non-small cell lung cancer.

This clonotype was counted many times. This beta chain appears as a stray read in a library generated for alpha chains; its size is not informative. The genes are TRBV5-5 and TRBJ2-2, with D possibly called TRBD1 or TRBD2 (7 bases each). This CDR3 has 15 residues. Germline V CDR1 and CDR2: SGHKS, YYEKEE (reference sequence). Trimming shortened V by 3 bases and J by 6 bases, and 15 bases separated the two germline ends. The DNA for the CDR3 is TGTGCCAGCAGCTCTTCGGCAGGGGGGGCCGGGGAGCTGTTTTTT. It encodes CASSSSAGGAGELFF.

This clonotype was counted a few times. This beta chain is a stray sequence in a library constructed for alpha chains; its clone size is not meaningful. The V and J genes are TRBV15 and TRBJ1-2, with D unclear. V gave up 0 bases and J gave up 1 base, with 6 bases separating them. The CDR3 has 14 residues. CDR1 and CDR2 from the germline V gene are LNHNV and YYDKDF (reference sequence). The DNA for the CDR3 is TGTGCCACCAGCAGAGATACGGTTAACTATGGCTACACCTTC. Translation: CATSRDTVNYGYTF.

Details on this clonotype: Because this beta chain is a stray read in a library intended to capture alpha chains, its abundance should not be given much weight. The chain has TRBV5-5 and TRBJ2-5; no clear D. The V gene's germline CDR1 is SGHKS and CDR2 YYEKEE (reference sequence). Trimming removed 1 base from V and 4 bases from J, with 5 bases in between. The CDR3 totals 12 residues. CDR3 in amino acids: CASSLRGETQYF. Here the CDR3 DNA reads TGTGCCAGCAGCTTGAGAGGAGAGACCCAGTACTTC.

This clonotype is medium-sized within its sample. This beta chain was picked up by a library intended for alpha chains and is off target, so its count carries little meaning. The V call is TRBV28, the J call TRBJ1-2, with no clear D. This CDR3 is built from 12 residues. From germline, CDR1 is MDHEN and CDR2 SYDVKM. The CDR3 DNA sequence: TGTGCGACCGGGGTTCTCGACTATGGCTACACCTTC. It specifies CATGVLDYGYTF.

In its sample, this clonotype is medium-sized (0.01 to 0.1%). This beta chain lies outside the target of a library built for alpha chains; its clone size means little. J is TRBJ2-2 and V is TRBV11-2, with 9 bases fitting TRBD1. The CDR3 is 16 residues long. Germline assignment: CDR1 SGHAT and CDR2 FQNNGV. Losses at the gene ends were 1 base for V and 4 bases for J; bases not matched to a gene: 4. The DNA of the CDR3 is TGTGCCAGCAGCTTAGTAGCGGACAGGGGCACCGGGGAGCTGTTTTTT. It encodes CASSLVADRGTGELFF.

This clonotype is judged medium-sized. This beta chain came through as a stray read in a library set up for alpha chains, and its size says little. This chain's CDR3 is CASSVGLAGGEQYF. The DNA of the CDR3 is TGTGCCAGCAGCGTAGGACTAGCGGGAGGAGAGCAGTACTTC. The chain employs TRBV9 and TRBJ2-7, with 13 bases matching TRBD2. V lost 0 bases, J lost 7 bases, and 1 base stayed unmatched. CDR1 SGDLS and CDR2 YYNGEE come from the germline V gene. This CDR3 has 14 residues.

On this clonotype itself: This beta chain is a stray read from a library made for alpha chains; its abundance is not meaningful. V is TRBV29-1 and J is TRBJ2-3; D unclear. Germline V gene lookup returns CDR1 SQVTM and CDR2 ANQGSEA. The CDR3 extends over 13 amino acids. V gave up 6 bases and J gave up 3 bases, with 13 bases separating them. CDR3: CSVDGPSTDTQYF. Here the CDR3 DNA reads TGCAGCGTCGACGGGCCCTCTACAGATACGCAGTATTTT.

This clonotype ranks as medium-sized. In a library made to pick up alpha chains, this beta chain is a stray read with a size that means little. The J gene is TRBJ2-7, the V gene TRBV3-1, with a tentative D call TRBD1 (5 bases). V was trimmed by 4 bases and J by 5 bases, leaving 15 bases between them. Germline V gene lookup returns CDR1 LGHDT and CDR2 YNNKEL (reference sequence). The CDR3 sequence is 14 residues long. The CDR3 reads CASSRATGRDEQYF. DNA of the CDR3: TGTGCCAGCAGCCGCGCAACAGGACGCGACGAGCAGTACTTC.

In its sample, this clonotype ranks as medium-sized. Because this beta chain is a stray read in a library intended to capture alpha chains, its abundance should not be given much weight. V usage is TRBV5-5 and J usage is TRBJ2-3, with D hard to call. Per germline, CDR1 SGHKS and CDR2 YYEKEE (reference sequence). Trimming cost V 4 bases and J 0 bases, with 15 bases left between them. The CDR3 has 16 residues. In nucleotides, the CDR3 is TGTGCCAGCAGCCCGGTATGGGGATCTAGCACAGATACGCAGTATTTT. This encodes CASSPVWGSSTDTQYF.

This clonotype was counted many times. With the library built for alpha chains, this beta chain is off target and its frequency is not meaningful. The J gene is TRBJ2-4, the V gene TRBV7-2; D not resolved. Trimming pared 5 bases from V and 0 bases from J, leaving 14 bases between. The germline V gene has CDR1 SGHTA and CDR2 FQGNSA. The CDR3 is made up of 16 amino acids. CDR3 protein: CASSTDGRLAKNIQYF. The CDR3 DNA reads TGTGCCAGCAGCACGGATGGGCGTTTAGCCAAAAACATTCAGTACTTC.

Judged by abundance, this clonotype is medium-sized. Being off target in a library aimed at alpha chains, this beta chain has a size of little meaning. CDR3 region: CSAPGPAETQYF. CDR3 nucleotide sequence: TGCAGTGCCCCCGGCCCTGCGGAGACCCAGTACTTC. This chain connects TRBV20-1 to TRBJ2-5; D is unresolved. Trimming took 6 bases from V and 5 from J, leaving 13 bases between them. The CDR3 consists of 12 residues. Germline V gives CDR1 DFQATT, CDR2 SNEGSKA (reference sequence).

By its share, this clonotype is medium-sized (0.01 to 0.1%). A library made for alpha chains picked up this beta chain off target, so its size means little. The CDR3 bases are TGTGCCAGCAGCTTTGGGACAGGGTTTGGCACTGAAGCTTTCTTT. It yields the protein CASSFGTGFGTEAFF. The chain links TRBV5-6 to TRBJ1-1, with 9 nucleotides matching TRBD1. The CDR3 loop spans 15 amino acids. The V and J ends lost 2 bases and 4 bases, in that order; junction bases with no gene match: 6. Germline values: CDR1 SGHDT, CDR2 YYEEEE.

This clonotype was counted at least ten times. Within a library made for alpha chains, this beta chain is off target, and its count is uninformative. The chain uses TRBV20-1 and TRBJ2-1; 10 bases are shared with TRBD2. The CDR3 has 13 amino acids. V dropped 1 base and J dropped 10; count of bases not matched to a gene: 4. CDR1 is DFQATT and CDR2 is SNEGSKA in the germline V gene (reference sequence). CDR3 sequence reads: CSARGLAGGEQFF. CDR3 bases: TGCAGTGCTAGAGGACTAGCGGGCGGGGAGCAGTTCTTC.

This clonotype was picked up many times. Because this beta chain is a stray read in a library intended to capture alpha chains, its abundance should not be given much weight. The V call is TRBV11-2, the J call TRBJ2-2; 10 nucleotides agree with TRBD2. The germline gives CDR1 SGHAT, CDR2 FQNNGV. This CDR3 spans 15 amino acids. Trimming cost V 3 bases and J 3 bases; bases outside gene matches: 1. CDR3 sequence: CASSFGLADTGELFF. The CDR3 DNA sequence: TGTGCCAGCAGCTTCGGACTAGCGGACACCGGGGAGCTGTTTTTT.

This clonotype rates as medium-sized (0.01 to 0.1%). The size of this beta chain means little, since it is a stray read in a library made for alpha chains. This chain joins TRBV27 and TRBJ2-5; no definite D call. This CDR3 region has 16 residues. Per germline, CDR1 MNHEY and CDR2 SMNVEV (reference sequence). The V gene lost 5 bases and the J gene lost 2 bases, with 18 bases spanning the gap. CDR3 in DNA: TGTGCCAGCAGTGGAGAACCGTTCAGGTGGCAAGAGACCCAGTACTTC. Amino acid sequence: CASSGEPFRWQETQYF.

This clonotype was counted many times. Within a library made for alpha chains, this beta chain is off target, and its count is uninformative. The genes are TRBV27 and TRBJ2-7; tentatively, D is TRBD1 or TRBD2 (6 bases each). Germline V gives CDR1 MNHEY, CDR2 SMNVEV (reference sequence). This CDR3 has 17 residues. V lost 5 bases to trimming and J lost 0 bases, with 20 bases between them. CDR3 DNA: TGTGCCAGCAGTCCACTAGGGGAGGACAGCAGCTCCTACGAGCAGTACTTC. It codes for CASSPLGEDSSSYEQYF.

The sample holds a few counts of this clonotype. Because this beta chain is a stray read in a library intended to capture alpha chains, its abundance should not be given much weight. V is TRBV24-1 and J is TRBJ1-5; no definite D call. The CDR3 sequence is 12 residues long. CDR1 and CDR2 (germline): KGHDR, SFDVKD. V dropped 5 bases and J dropped 11 bases, with 12 bases sitting between them. CDR3 nucleotide sequence: TGTGCCACCAGTGCCCCTAATACGGCCCAGCATTTT. It yields the protein CATSAPNTAQHF.

This clonotype appeared many times. As an off-target read in a library built for alpha chains, this beta chain has a frequency of little significance. The chain links TRBV29-1 to TRBJ2-5, with 7 bases aligning to TRBD1. The junction had 5 bases not matched to a gene; V was cut back by 6 bases and J by 4 bases. The CDR3 length is 12 residues. The germline V gene has CDR1 SQVTM and CDR2 ANQGSEA. The CDR3 is CSVHRGGETQYF. The CDR3, as DNA: TGCAGCGTCCACAGGGGTGGAGAGACCCAGTACTTC.

Within the sample, this clonotype is medium-sized (0.01 to 0.1%). This beta chain was picked up by a library intended for alpha chains and is off target, so its count carries little meaning. This sequence joins TRBV20-1 and TRBJ2-1; TRBD2 might be the D (6 bases). The V and J ends lost 0 bases and 3 bases respectively, with 12 bases between them. The CDR3 totals 15 residues. Germline CDR1 DFQATT, CDR2 SNEGSKA (reference sequence). CDR3 coding DNA: TGCAGTGCTAGAGATGCGCGGGAAAGCTACAATGAGCAGTTCTTC. Its translation: CSARDARESYNEQFF.

About this clonotype itself: For a library built for alpha chains, this beta chain is a stray read; little rests on its size. The V gene is TRBV7-8, the J gene TRBJ2-1, with 7 bases fitting TRBD2. CDR1 is SGHVS, CDR2 FQNEAQ, per germline. The junction had 8 bases not matched to a gene; V was cut back by 6 bases and J by 15 bases. The CDR3 runs to 11 residues. CDR3 residues: CASSLSGIAFF. Written as DNA, the CDR3 is TGTGCCAGCAGTCTCAGCGGGATTGCGTTCTTC.

Judged by abundance, this clonotype is medium-sized. With the library built for alpha chains, this beta chain is off target and its frequency is not meaningful. The chain links TRBV27 to TRBJ1-2; tentative D call: TRBD1 (5 bases). The CDR3 runs to 14 residues. Germline CDR1 MNHEY, CDR2 SMNVEV (reference sequence). Trimming stripped 2 bases from V and 6 bases from J, with 13 bases between. The CDR3 spells CASSLGGNRDGYTF. DNA of the CDR3: TGTGCCAGCAGTTTAGGGGGAAATCGGGATGGCTACACCTTC.

Many counts were recorded for this clonotype. This beta chain is off target for a library built for alpha chains, so its abundance means little. The rearrangement uses TRBV5-1 and TRBJ2-5; no clear D gene. Trimming stripped 4 bases from V and 0 bases from J, with 4 bases between. The germline gives CDR1 SGHRS, CDR2 YFSETQ. CDR3 length: 12 amino acids. CDR3 residues: CASSRNQETQYF. The CDR3 bases are TGCGCCAGCAGCCGAAACCAAGAGACCCAGTACTTC.

This clonotype appeared a single time. This beta chain turned up in a library designed for alpha chains; as an off-target read, its abundance says little. The rearrangement joins TRBV3-1 to TRBJ2-3; D call uncertain. The CDR3 is made up of 15 amino acids. Germline CDR1 is LGHDT and CDR2 is YNNKEL (reference sequence). Trimming shortened V by 0 bases and J by 1 base, and 8 bases separated the two germline ends. The CDR3 region is CASSQDPVGTDTQYF. In nucleotides, the CDR3 is TGTGCCAGCAGCCAAGATCCCGTAGGCACAGATACGCAGTATTTT.

This clonotype counts as medium-sized. As an off-target read in a library built for alpha chains, this beta chain has a frequency of little significance. V gene TRBV14 combines with J gene TRBJ1-4; a possible D gene is TRBD1 (5 bases). The V and J ends lost 0 bases and 8 bases respectively, with 16 bases between them. The CDR3 totals 16 residues. The germline V gene encodes CDR1 SGHDN and CDR2 FVKESK. The CDR3 DNA is TGTGCCAGCAGCCAAGATCCCGGGGGTTGGAACGAAAAACTGTTTTTT. Translating gives CASSQDPGGWNEKLFF.

This clonotype is medium-sized (0.01 to 0.1%) within its sample. The library was prepared for alpha chains; this beta chain is a stray read, so its frequency means little. This chain joins TRBV7-2 and TRBJ2-7; 7 bases match TRBD2. The CDR3 is 14 residues long. CDR1 and CDR2 from the germline V gene are SGHTA and FQGNSA. With 5 bases clipped from V and 4 bases from J, the junction kept 8 bases outside the gene matches. CDR3 in amino acids: CASSLGTIIYEQYF. The DNA of the CDR3 is TGTGCCAGCAGCCTCGGGACTATTATTTACGAGCAGTACTTC.

This clonotype is medium-sized by share. The library was built for alpha chains, so this beta chain is an off-target read and its size means little. The genes are TRBV11-2 and TRBJ2-2, with TRBD1 as a possible D gene (6 bases). The CDR3 is 14 amino acids. Germline CDR1 is SGHAT and CDR2 is FQNNGV. The V end lost 5 bases, the J end lost 1 base, and 8 bases lay between the germline ends. The CDR3 spells CASSLRGNTGELFF. The CDR3 region has the DNA TGTGCCAGCAGCCTCAGGGGGAACACCGGGGAGCTGTTTTTT.

At least ten counts were recorded for this clonotype. Because this beta chain is a stray read in a library intended to capture alpha chains, its abundance should not be given much weight. This chain connects TRBV20-1 to TRBJ2-5; 9 bases line up with TRBD2. Trimming cost V 6 bases and J 10 bases; bases outside gene matches: 15. The CDR3 sequence is 14 residues long. CDR1 is DFQATT, CDR2 SNEGSKA, per germline (reference sequence). The CDR3 nucleotides read TGCAGTGCAGATAGCGGGAGTCGTGGGGGGGACCAGTACTTC. Protein: CSADSGSRGGDQYF.

On this clonotype: This beta chain is a stray sequence in a library constructed for alpha chains; its clone size is not meaningful. The genes are TRBV3-1 and TRBJ2-3; the match to TRBD2 covers 7 bases. V dropped 4 bases and J dropped 10; count of bases not matched to a gene: 8. The CDR3 covers 13 residues. Germline CDR1 reads LGHDT; CDR2 reads YNNKEL (reference sequence). The CDR3 spells CASSPAARGSQYF. Here the CDR3 DNA reads TGTGCCAGCAGCCCCGCGGCGCGGGGGTCGCAGTATTTT.

This clonotype qualifies as medium-sized. This beta chain came through as a stray read in a library set up for alpha chains, and its size says little. This chain uses TRBV7-9 with TRBJ2-1; D gene ambiguous. V lost 6 bases to trimming and J lost 1 base, with 13 bases between them. CDR3 length: 15 amino acids. Germline CDR1 is SEHNR and CDR2 is FQNEAQ (reference sequence). CDR3 residues: CASSPGPPSYNEQFF. The DNA for the CDR3 is TGTGCCAGCAGTCCCGGGCCCCCTTCCTACAATGAGCAGTTCTTC.

By sample fraction, this clonotype is medium-sized (0.01 to 0.1%). For a library built for alpha chains, this beta chain is a stray read; little rests on its size. This rearrangement joins TRBV2 to TRBJ2-2; D gene uncertain. V lost 3 bases to trimming and J lost 0 bases, with 5 bases between them. The CDR3 is 14 amino acids. Germline V gene data show CDR1 as SNHLY and CDR2 as FYNNEI. In DNA form, the CDR3 reads TGTGCCAGCAGTGAGGGCCCGAACACCGGGGAGCTGTTTTTT. Translated: CASSEGPNTGELFF. Full variable domain (outside the CDR3, taken from reference TRBV2 and TRBJ2-2): EPEVTQTPSHQVTQMGQEVILRCVPISNHLYFYWYRQILGQKVEFLVSFYNNEISEKSEIFDDQFSVERPDGSNFTLKIRSTKLEDSAMYFCASSEGPNTGELFFGEGSRLTVL.